This is a list of T cell receptor beta chains from one sample in a study of shared clonotypes between healthy human individuals. Clones were sequenced by immunoSEQ multiplex PCR, and TCRdb holds only the in-frame ones, with some missing. The sample has 2 million to 2.5 million clones; nearly 97% are singletons. The sequenced sample consisted of naive CD4+ T cells sorted from blood. The receptors originated from a man aged 18 to 35 in good health. The CDR3 runs from the conserved cysteine through the conserved F or W. A D gene is named only where the DNA matches it firmly. For some rows the clone size is stated as once, few or many, or as a class when expanded; others skip it.

cdr3_length j_call v_call d_call clone_size cdr3_nt cdr3_aa
15 TRBJ2-7 TRBV28 TRBD1 - TGTGCCAGCAGTTTTTCCCCGGGACAGGGCTACGAGCAGTACTTC CASSFSPGQGYEQYF
12 TRBJ2-7 TRBV18 - once TGTGCCAGCTCACCAGCTCAGCCTGGGCAGTACTTC CASSPAQPGQYF
17 TRBJ2-3 TRBV9 - - TGTGCCAGCAGCGTAGGAGGACACTCGCCTTCCACAGATACGCAGTATTTT CASSVGGHSPSTDTQYF
14 TRBJ2-5 TRBV5-1 - - TGCGCCAGCAGCTCAGGACAGACCCAAGAGACCCAGTACTTC CASSSGQTQETQYF
15 TRBJ2-2 TRBV18 TRBD2 - TGTGCCAGCTCACCGGCGGGGGTAAACACCGGGGAGCTGTTTTTT CASSPAGVNTGELFF
14 TRBJ1-2 TRBV2 - - TGTGCCAGCAGTGAAGCCGGACCTAACTATGGCTACACCTTC CASSEAGPNYGYTF
15 TRBJ1-1 TRBV5-1 - - TGCGCCAGCAGCAAGGGGACTGCTGGGGGCACTGAAGCTTTCTTT CASSKGTAGGTEAFF
14 TRBJ1-1 TRBV6-1 - - TGTGCCAGCAGTGGGTGGGGGGCTAACACTGAAGCTTTCTTT CASSGWGANTEAFF
13 TRBJ1-2 TRBV7-9 - - TGTGCCAGCAGCCCCATATTGGGGGGAGGCTACACCTTC CASSPILGGGYTF
15 TRBJ2-2 TRBV9 - - TGTGCCAGCAGCGTAGGTAGTTTCTCTGCCGGGGAGCTGTTTTTT CASSVGSFSAGELFF
15 TRBJ2-5 TRBV7-2 TRBD2 - TGTGCCAGCAGCCCGAGCGGGAGGGCCCAAGAGACCCAGTACTTC CASSPSGRAQETQYF
16 TRBJ2-7 TRBV4-1 - - TGCGCCAGCAGCCAAGAGGCGGCAGGGTCTTTCTACGAGCAGTACTTC CASSQEAAGSFYEQYF
17 TRBJ2-1 TRBV19 TRBD2 - TGTGCCAGTAGTGCCACAACTAGCGGGAGGGCCGCGAATGAGCAGTTCTTC CASSATTSGRAANEQFF
14 TRBJ1-2 TRBV9 - - TGTGCCAGCAGCGTAGAGTCCCGCCCCTATGGCTACACCTTC CASSVESRPYGYTF
14 TRBJ2-1 TRBV10-3 - - TGTGCCATCAGGGCAGCGGACCCCCTCAATGAGCAGTTCTTC CAIRAADPLNEQFF
14 TRBJ1-5 TRBV15 - - TGTGCCACCAGCACTAAACGACAGAATCAGCCCCAGCATTTT CATSTKRQNQPQHF
13 TRBJ2-2 TRBV6-1 - once TGTGCCAGCAGTGAAGCAACGACCGGGGAGCTGTTTTTT CASSEATTGELFF
11 TRBJ1-2 TRBV20-1 TRBD1 - TGCAGTAACAGGGGGCGCGATGGCTACACCTTC CSNRGRDGYTF
15 TRBJ1-2 TRBV25-1 TRBD1 once TGTGCCAGCAGTGACCGGGACAGGGGAATCTATGGCTACACCTTC CASSDRDRGIYGYTF
14 TRBJ2-3 TRBV28 - - TGTGCCAGCAGGGTGGGGGCCCGTAAAGATACGCAGTATTTT CASRVGARKDTQYF
13 TRBJ2-1 TRBV10-3 TRBD2 - TGTGCCATCACCAGCGGGGGGGCCAATGAGCAGTTCTTC CAITSGGANEQFF
13 TRBJ2-5 TRBV7-9 TRBD2 - TGTGCCAGCGGACTAGCGGGGTTAGAGACCCAGTACTTC CASGLAGLETQYF
15 TRBJ2-5 TRBV10-1 - once TGCGCCAGCAGTACAGGGGGCGCGGGAGGAGAGACCCAGTACTTC CASSTGGAGGETQYF
12 TRBJ1-1 TRBV2 - once TGTGCCAGCAGGGCCCGGGAAACTGAAGCTTTCTTT CASRARETEAFF